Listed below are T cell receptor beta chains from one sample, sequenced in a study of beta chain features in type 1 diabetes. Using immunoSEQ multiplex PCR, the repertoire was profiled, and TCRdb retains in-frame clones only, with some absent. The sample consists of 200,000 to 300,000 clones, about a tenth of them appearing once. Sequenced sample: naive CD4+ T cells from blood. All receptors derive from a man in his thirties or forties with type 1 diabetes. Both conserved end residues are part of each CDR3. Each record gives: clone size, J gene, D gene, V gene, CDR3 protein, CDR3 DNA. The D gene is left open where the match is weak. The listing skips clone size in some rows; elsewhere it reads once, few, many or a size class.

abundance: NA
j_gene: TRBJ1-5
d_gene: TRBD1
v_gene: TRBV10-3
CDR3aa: CAISEAGGSNQPQHF
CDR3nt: TGTGCCATCAGTGAGGCAGGGGGTAGCAATCAGCCCCAGCATTTT

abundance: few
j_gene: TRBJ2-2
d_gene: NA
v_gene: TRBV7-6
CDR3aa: CASLREANTGELFF
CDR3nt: TGTGCCAGCCTTCGAGAAGCGAACACCGGGGAGCTGTTTTTT

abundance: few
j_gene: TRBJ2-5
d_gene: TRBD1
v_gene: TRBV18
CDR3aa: CASSPPGQPKETQYF
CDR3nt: TGTGCCAGCTCACCACCGGGACAGCCTAAAGAGACCCAGTACTTC

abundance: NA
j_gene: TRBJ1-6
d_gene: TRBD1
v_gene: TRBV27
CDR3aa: CASSFRDRNSPLHF
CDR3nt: TGTGCCAGCAGTTTCCGGGACAGGAATTCACCCCTCCACTTT

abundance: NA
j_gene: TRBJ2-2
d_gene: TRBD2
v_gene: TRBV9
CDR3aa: CASSDRGGNTGELFF
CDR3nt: TGTGCCAGCAGCGATCGGGGGGGGAACACCGGGGAGCTGTTTTTT

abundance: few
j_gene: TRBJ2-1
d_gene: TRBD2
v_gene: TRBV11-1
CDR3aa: CASGRLAGGEQFF
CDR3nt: TGTGCCAGCGGCCGGCTAGCGGGGGGTGAGCAGTTCTTC

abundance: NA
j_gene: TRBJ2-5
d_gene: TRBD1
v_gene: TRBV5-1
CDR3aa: CASSLGQGEAETQYF
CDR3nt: TGCGCCAGCAGCTTGGGACAGGGGGAGGCGGAGACCCAGTACTTC

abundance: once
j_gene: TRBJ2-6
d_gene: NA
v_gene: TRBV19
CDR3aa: CASSIVGPGAGANVLTF
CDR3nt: TGTGCCAGTAGTATAGTCGGACCGGGAGCCGGGGCCAACGTCCTGACTTTC

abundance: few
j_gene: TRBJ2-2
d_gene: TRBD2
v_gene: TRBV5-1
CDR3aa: CASSLIERGSAGELFF
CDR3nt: TGCGCCAGCAGCTTGATCGAGCGGGGGAGCGCCGGGGAGCTGTTTTTT

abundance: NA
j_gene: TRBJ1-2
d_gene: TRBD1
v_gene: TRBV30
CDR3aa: CAWSVRGDGYTF
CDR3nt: TGTGCCTGGAGTGTCAGGGGGGACGGCTACACCTTC

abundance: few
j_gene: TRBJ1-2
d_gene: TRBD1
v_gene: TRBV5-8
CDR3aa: CASSYGQGREYGYTF
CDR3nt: TGTGCCAGCAGTTATGGACAGGGGAGGGAGTATGGCTACACCTTC

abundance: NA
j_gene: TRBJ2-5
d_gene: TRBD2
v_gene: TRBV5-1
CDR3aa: CASSLALAANQETQYF
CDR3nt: TGCGCCAGCAGCTTAGCCCTAGCGGCGAACCAAGAGACCCAGTACTTC

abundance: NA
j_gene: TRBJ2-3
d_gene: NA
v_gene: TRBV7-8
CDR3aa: CASYPTRLAITDTQYF
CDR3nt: TGTGCCAGCTACCCGACGCGGCTAGCTATCACAGATACGCAGTATTTT

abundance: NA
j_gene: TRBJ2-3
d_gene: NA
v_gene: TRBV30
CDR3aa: CAGGSGSTDTQYF
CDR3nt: TGTGCCGGGGGGAGCGGATCCACAGATACGCAGTATTTT

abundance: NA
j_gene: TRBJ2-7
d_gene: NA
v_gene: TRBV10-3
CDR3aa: CAISERQGYEQYF
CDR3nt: TGTGCCATCAGTGAGAGGCAGGGCTACGAGCAGTACTTC

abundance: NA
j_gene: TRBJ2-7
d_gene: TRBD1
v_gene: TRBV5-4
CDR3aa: CASSPQGSYEQYF
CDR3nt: TGTGCCAGCAGTCCACAGGGGAGCTACGAGCAGTACTTC

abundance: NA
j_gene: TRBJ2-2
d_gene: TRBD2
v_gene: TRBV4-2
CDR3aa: CASSQDGGRPGELFF
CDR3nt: TGTGCCAGCAGCCAAGACGGGGGGAGGCCCGGGGAGCTGTTTTTT

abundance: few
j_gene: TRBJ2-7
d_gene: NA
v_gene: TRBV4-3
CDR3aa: CASSQDLGWTYEQYF
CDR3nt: TGCGCCAGCAGCCAAGATCTCGGGTGGACCTACGAGCAGTACTTC

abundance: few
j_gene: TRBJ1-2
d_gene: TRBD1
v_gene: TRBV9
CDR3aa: CASSRGGGKSNYGYTF
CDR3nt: TGTGCCAGCAGCCGTGGAGGGGGCAAGTCTAACTATGGCTACACCTTC

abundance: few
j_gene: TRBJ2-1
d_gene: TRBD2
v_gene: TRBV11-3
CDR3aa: CASSLRSGGQNEQFF
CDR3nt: TGTGCCAGCAGCTTAAGAAGCGGGGGGCAGAATGAGCAGTTCTTC

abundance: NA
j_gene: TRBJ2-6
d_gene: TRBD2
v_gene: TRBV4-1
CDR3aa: CASSLGLAGGPGANVLTF
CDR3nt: TGCGCCAGCAGCCTCGGACTAGCGGGGGGGCCTGGGGCCAACGTCCTGACTTTC

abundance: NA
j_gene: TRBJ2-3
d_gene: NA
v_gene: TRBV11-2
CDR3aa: CASSLVKTTDTQYF
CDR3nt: TGTGCCAGCAGCTTAGTCAAGACAACAGATACGCAGTATTTT

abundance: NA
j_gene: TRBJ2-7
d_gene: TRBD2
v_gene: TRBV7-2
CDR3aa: CASSDPGLAGVPYEQYF
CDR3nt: TGTGCCAGCAGCGACCCGGGACTAGCGGGGGTCCCCTACGAGCAGTACTTC

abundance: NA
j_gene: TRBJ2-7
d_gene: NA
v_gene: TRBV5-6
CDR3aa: CASSLDTSYEQYF
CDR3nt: TGTGCCAGCAGCTTGGACACCTCCTACGAGCAGTACTTC

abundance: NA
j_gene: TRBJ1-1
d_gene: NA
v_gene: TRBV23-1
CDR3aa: CASSRPTGRMNTEAFF
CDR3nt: TGCGCCAGCAGTCGACCCACAGGGCGGATGAACACTGAAGCTTTCTTT

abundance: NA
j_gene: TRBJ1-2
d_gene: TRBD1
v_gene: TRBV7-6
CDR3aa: CASSLAGGTGTGYTF
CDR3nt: TGTGCCAGCAGCTTAGCGGGCGGGACAGGGACCGGCTACACCTTC

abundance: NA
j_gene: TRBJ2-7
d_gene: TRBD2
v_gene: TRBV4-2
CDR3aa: CASSPTSGGSSSYEQYF
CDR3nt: TGTGCCAGCAGCCCTACTAGCGGGGGTTCCAGCTCCTACGAGCAGTACTTC

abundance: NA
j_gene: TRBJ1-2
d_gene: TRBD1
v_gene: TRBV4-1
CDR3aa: CASSQPRTGRNYGYTF
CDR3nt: TGCGCCAGCAGCCAACCCCGGACAGGGAGGAACTATGGCTACACCTTC

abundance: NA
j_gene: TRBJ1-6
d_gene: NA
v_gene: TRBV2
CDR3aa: CASAGASSYNSPLHF
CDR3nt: TGTGCCAGTGCGGGGGCGAGCTCCTATAATTCACCCCTCCACTTT

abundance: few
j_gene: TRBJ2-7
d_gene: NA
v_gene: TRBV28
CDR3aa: CASTSGAETYEQYF
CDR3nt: TGTGCCAGCACCTCCGGAGCGGAGACATACGAGCAGTACTTC

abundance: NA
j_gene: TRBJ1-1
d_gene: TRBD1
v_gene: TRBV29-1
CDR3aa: CSVLAGGAGTEAFF
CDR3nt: TGCAGCGTTCTCGCAGGGGGCGCCGGTACTGAAGCTTTCTTT

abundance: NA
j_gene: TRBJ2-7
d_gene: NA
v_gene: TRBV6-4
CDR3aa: CASSEEGDPPYEQYF
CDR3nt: TGTGCCAGCAGTGAAGAGGGCGACCCCCCATACGAGCAGTACTTC

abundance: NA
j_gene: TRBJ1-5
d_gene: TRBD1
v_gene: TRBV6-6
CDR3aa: CASSLATGVSNQPQHF
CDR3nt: TGTGCCAGCAGTTTAGCGACAGGGGTTAGCAATCAGCCCCAGCATTTT

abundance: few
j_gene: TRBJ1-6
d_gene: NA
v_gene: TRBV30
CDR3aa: CAWSMSWSGSPLHF
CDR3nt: TGTGCCTGGAGTATGTCCTGGAGCGGTTCACCCCTCCACTTT

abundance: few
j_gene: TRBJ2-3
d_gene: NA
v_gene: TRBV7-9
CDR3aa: CASHGSPTDTQYF
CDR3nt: TGTGCCAGCCATGGTAGCCCCACAGATACGCAGTATTTT

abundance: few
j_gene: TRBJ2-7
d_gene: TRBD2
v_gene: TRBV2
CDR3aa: CASKREYEQYF
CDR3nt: TGTGCCAGCAAGCGGGAGTACGAGCAGTACTTC

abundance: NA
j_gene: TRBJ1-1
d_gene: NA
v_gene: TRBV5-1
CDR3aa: CASSLRGRTEAFF
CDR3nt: TGCGCCAGCAGCTTGAGAGGGCGGACTGAAGCTTTCTTT

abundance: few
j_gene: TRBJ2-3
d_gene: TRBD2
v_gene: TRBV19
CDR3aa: CASSIKGQRGHTQYF
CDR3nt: TGTGCCAGTAGTATTAAGGGCCAGCGGGGCCATACGCAGTATTTT

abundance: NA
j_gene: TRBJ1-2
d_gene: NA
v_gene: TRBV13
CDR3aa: CASSLLGGPRPYGYTF
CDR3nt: TGTGCCAGCAGCTTATTGGGGGGACCGCGACCCTATGGCTACACCTTC

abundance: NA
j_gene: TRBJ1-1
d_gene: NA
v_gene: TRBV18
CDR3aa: CASSPSSGVRNTEAFF
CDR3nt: TGTGCCAGCTCACCTTCCTCGGGGGTAAGGAACACTGAAGCTTTCTTT

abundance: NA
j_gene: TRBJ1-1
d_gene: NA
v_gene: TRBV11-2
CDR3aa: CASSFSTGEVAFF
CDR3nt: TGTGCCAGCAGCTTCTCTACAGGCGAAGTGGCTTTCTTT

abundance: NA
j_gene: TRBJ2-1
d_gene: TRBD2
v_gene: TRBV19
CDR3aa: CASSIKGGDNEQFF
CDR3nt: TGTGCCAGTAGTATTAAGGGAGGGGACAATGAGCAGTTCTTC

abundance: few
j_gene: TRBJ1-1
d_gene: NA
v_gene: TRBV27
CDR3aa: CASTQTGENRAMNTEAFF
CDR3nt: TGTGCCAGCACCCAGACTGGGGAAAACAGGGCCATGAACACTGAAGCTTTCTTT

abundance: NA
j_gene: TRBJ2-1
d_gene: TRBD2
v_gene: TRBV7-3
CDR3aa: CASSPIRGGNNEQFF
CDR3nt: TGTGCCAGCAGCCCCATACGGGGGGGGAACAATGAGCAGTTCTTC

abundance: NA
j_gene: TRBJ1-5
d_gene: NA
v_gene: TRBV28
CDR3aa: CASRVDHSSNQPQHF
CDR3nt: TGTGCCAGCAGGGTCGATCACTCTAGCAATCAGCCCCAGCATTTT

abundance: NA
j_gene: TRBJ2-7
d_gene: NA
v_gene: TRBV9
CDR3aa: CASSVDAGNAYEQYF
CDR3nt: TGTGCCAGCAGCGTAGACGCGGGGAACGCCTACGAGCAGTACTTC

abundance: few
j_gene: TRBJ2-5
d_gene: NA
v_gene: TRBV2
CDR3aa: CASRPGLQAETQYF
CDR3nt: TGTGCCAGCAGGCCGGGACTTCAGGCAGAGACCCAGTACTTC

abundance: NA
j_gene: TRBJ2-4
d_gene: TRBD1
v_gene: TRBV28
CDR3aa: CASRYDRGEGIQYF
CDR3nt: TGTGCCAGCAGGTACGACAGGGGAGAAGGCATTCAGTACTTC

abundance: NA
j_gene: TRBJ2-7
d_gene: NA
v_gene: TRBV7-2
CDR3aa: CASSFGGGYEQYF
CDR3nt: TGTGCCAGCAGCTTCGGGGGAGGCTACGAGCAGTACTTC

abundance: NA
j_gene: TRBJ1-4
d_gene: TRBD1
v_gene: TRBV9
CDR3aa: CASSPQSTGTNEKLFF
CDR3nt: TGTGCCAGCAGCCCCCAATCGACAGGGACTAATGAAAAACTGTTTTTT

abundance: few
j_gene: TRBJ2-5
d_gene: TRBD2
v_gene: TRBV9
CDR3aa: CASSVGGGTQYF
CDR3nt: TGTGCCAGCAGCGTGGGGGGGGGAACCCAGTACTTC

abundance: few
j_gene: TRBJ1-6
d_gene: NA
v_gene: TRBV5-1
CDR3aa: CASSLAGRGSPLHF
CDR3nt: TGCGCCAGCAGCTTGGCGGGGAGAGGTTCACCCCTCCACTTT

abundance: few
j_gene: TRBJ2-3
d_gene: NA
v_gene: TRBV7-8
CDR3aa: CASSLKGLGTDTQYF
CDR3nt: TGTGCCAGCAGCTTGAAGGGGCTCGGCACAGATACGCAGTATTTT

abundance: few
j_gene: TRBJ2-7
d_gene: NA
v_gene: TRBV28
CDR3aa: CASSTPDSYEQYF
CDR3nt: TGTGCCAGCAGTACCCCGGACAGCTACGAGCAGTACTTC

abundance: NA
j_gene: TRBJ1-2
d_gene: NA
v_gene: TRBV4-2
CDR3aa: CASSREQGGYTF
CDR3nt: TGTGCCAGCAGCCGAGAGCAGGGTGGCTACACCTTC

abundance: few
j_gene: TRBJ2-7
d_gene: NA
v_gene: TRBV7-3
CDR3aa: CASSKQGAYEQYF
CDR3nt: TGTGCCAGCAGCAAACAGGGAGCCTACGAGCAGTACTTC

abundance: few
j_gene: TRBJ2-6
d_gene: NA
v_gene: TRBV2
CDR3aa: CASTQNSGANVLTF
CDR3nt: TGTGCCAGCACACAAAACTCTGGGGCCAACGTCCTGACTTTC

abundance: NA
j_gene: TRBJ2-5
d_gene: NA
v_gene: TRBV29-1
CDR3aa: CSVALAGRQETQYF
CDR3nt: TGCAGCGTTGCCTTGGCAGGGCGACAAGAGACCCAGTACTTC

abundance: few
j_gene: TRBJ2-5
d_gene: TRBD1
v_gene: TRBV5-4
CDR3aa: CASTVTGWETQYF
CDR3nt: TGTGCCAGCACCGTGACAGGGTGGGAGACCCAGTACTTC